A single sample gave rise to the 13 T cell receptor beta chains below, sequenced in a study of PD-L1 blockade in urothelial cancer. Measured with immunoSEQ multiplex PCR; TCRdb has only the in-frame clones, and not every one. Of about 52,000 clones listed, 77% are singletons. The source was PBMCs, collected around atezolizumab (anti-PD-L1) treatment. The receptors originated from a man in his sixties or seventies with urothelial cancer.

The V gene is TRBV19, the J gene TRBJ2-7, with D tentatively TRBD1 (8 bases). Between the trimmed V and J ends, which lost 7 bases and 2 bases, there was a span of 18 bases. The V gene's germline CDR1 is LNHDA and CDR2 SQIVND (reference sequence). The CDR3 is 15 amino acids. CDR3 DNA sequence: TGTGCCAGTACCGAAGCGGGGACAGGAGCCTACGAGCAGTACTTC. It encodes CASTEAGTGAYEQYF.

V usage is TRBV29-1 and J usage is TRBJ2-3; possible D gene TRBD1, 5 bases. V lost 7 bases and J 5 bases, leaving 19 bases between the germline ends. In germline, CDR1 is SQVTM, CDR2 ANQGSEA. There are 14 residues in the CDR3. The CDR3, as DNA: TGCAGCGCTACCCAAGGGGTTGTGGGAGATACGCAGTATTTT. It is translated as CSATQGVVGDTQYF.

This chain links TRBV6-1 with TRBJ2-3; possible D gene TRBD2, 5 bases. Trimming cost V 3 bases and J 2 bases, with 12 bases left between them. CDR1 is MNHNS and CDR2 is SASEGT in the germline V gene. This CDR3 is 15 amino acids long. In DNA, the CDR3 is TGTGCCAGCAGTGATAGGAGTAGCGTCACAGATACGCAGTATTTT. Protein sequence: CASSDRSSVTDTQYF.

V and J are TRBV6-1 and TRBJ1-1; 7 bases map to TRBD1. Germline V gene lookup returns CDR1 MNHNS and CDR2 SASEGT. With V trimmed by 6 bases and J by 2 bases, 6 bases remained unmatched. The CDR3 has 14 residues. CDR3 in amino acids: CASRTQGGNTEAFF. CDR3 nucleotide sequence: TGTGCCAGCAGGACCCAGGGGGGAAACACTGAAGCTTTCTTT.

The CDR3, as DNA: TGTGCCAGCAGCTTGGGCTCCGGGACTAGCGGGGAGAATGAGCAGTTCTTC. Its translation: CASSLGSGTSGENEQFF. The chain uses TRBV7-3 and TRBJ2-1; 13 nucleotides line up with TRBD2. This CDR3 spans 17 amino acids. The V segment lost 3 bases and the J segment 7 bases; nucleotides outside the gene matches: 9. Germline assignment: CDR1 SGHTA and CDR2 FQGTGA.

V and J are TRBV5-1 and TRBJ1-3, with 9 bases that match TRBD1. With 0 bases clipped from V and 3 bases from J, the junction kept 4 bases outside the gene matches. Germline V gene data show CDR1 as SGHRS and CDR2 as YFSETQ. The CDR3 spans 16 residues. The CDR3 sequence: CASSLVGTGFGNTIYF. The DNA of the CDR3 is TGCGCCAGCAGCTTGGTCGGGACAGGGTTTGGAAACACCATATATTTT.

The chain employs TRBV6-5 and TRBJ1-4; no definite D call. The length of the CDR3 is 13 residues. V gave up 5 bases and J gave up 5 bases, with 9 bases separating them. Germline lookup yields CDR1 MNHEY and CDR2 SVGAGI. CDR3 in amino acids: CASSGLTNEKLFF. The CDR3 DNA follows: TGTGCCAGCAGTGGGCTCACGAATGAAAAACTGTTTTTT.

The chain combines TRBV18 with TRBJ1-1; 8 bases align to TRBD1. Germline V gives CDR1 KGHSH, CDR2 LQKENI. V gave up 5 bases and J gave up 5 bases; unmatched junction bases: 4. This CDR3 is built from 13 residues. In DNA form, the CDR3 reads TGTGCCAGCTCAGGACAGGGAGGGACTGAAGCTTTCTTT. It yields the protein CASSGQGGTEAFF.

This clone has more than one count but fewer than ten. The V gene is TRBV18, the J gene TRBJ2-7; a possible D gene is TRBD1 (6 bases). Germline V gene lookup returns CDR1 KGHSH and CDR2 LQKENI. CDR3 size: 12 residues. V was trimmed by 3 bases and J by 3 bases, leaving 6 bases between them. This CDR3 is CASSPDSYEQYF. For the CDR3, the DNA is TGTGCCAGCTCACCGGACAGCTACGAGCAGTACTTC.

This sequence joins TRBV5-1 and TRBJ1-4; maybe TRBD1 (6 bases). The CDR3 spans 15 residues. Germline V gene data show CDR1 as SGHRS and CDR2 as YFSETQ. The V and J ends lost 3 bases and 7 bases respectively, with 16 bases between them. The DNA for the CDR3 is TGCGCCAGCAGCTCCGGACAGAATCGAGGTGAAAAACTGTTTTTT. Amino acids: CASSSGQNRGEKLFF.

The chain joins TRBV28 to TRBJ2-2; a possible D gene is TRBD1 (7 bases). Germline V gene data show CDR1 as MDHEN and CDR2 as SYDVKM. CDR3 size: 16 residues. Between the trimmed V and J ends, which lost 7 bases and 1 base, there was a span of 16 bases. The chain's CDR3 is CASTVQGRGNTGELFF. The CDR3 DNA follows: TGTGCCAGCACCGTACAGGGGCGGGGGAACACCGGGGAGCTGTTTTTT.

V usage is TRBV29-1 and J usage is TRBJ2-7; 10 nucleotides align to TRBD2. V gave up 6 bases and J gave up 3 bases; unmatched junction bases: 11. The CDR3 consists of 15 residues. In germline, CDR1 is SQVTM, CDR2 ANQGSEA. Written as DNA, the CDR3 is TGCAGCGTCACCAAACTAGCGGGGCCACTCTACGAGCAGTACTTC. Protein: CSVTKLAGPLYEQYF.

This clone was picked up one time. The chain employs TRBV5-8 and TRBJ1-5; D uncertain. The V end lost 6 bases, the J end lost 2 bases, and 12 bases lay between the germline ends. Germline V gene sequence: CDR1 SGHTS, CDR2 YDEGEE. The CDR3 loop spans 14 amino acids. CDR3: CASNHYRGNQPQHF. Here the CDR3 DNA reads TGTGCCAGCAACCATTATCGGGGCAATCAGCCCCAGCATTTT.